The 25 T cell receptor beta chains listed next were all sequenced from one sample in a study of CD8 T cells in ankylosing spondylitis. TCRdb reprocessed the 5' RACE reads via MiXCR and lists one record per CDR3 protein. The sample contains hundreds of thousands of distinct CDR3 sequences, around 32% of which appear only once. The sequencing input was blood, either unsorted or a sorted T cell fraction (not recorded which). Source of these receptors: a male donor with ankylosing spondylitis or in good health (not recorded which).

This chain links TRBV4-1 with TRBJ1-5; D unclear. The V gene's germline CDR1 is MGHRA and CDR2 YSYEKL. The CDR3 runs to 14 residues. V lost 0 bases and J lost 0, with 3 bases in between. CDR3 sequence (DNA): TGCGCCAGCAGCCAAGATGATAGCAATCAGCCCCAGCATTTT. Its translation: CASSQDDSNQPQHF.

In its sample, this clonotype was seen a few times. The chain carries TRBV10-3 and TRBJ2-5, with 7 bases that match TRBD2. CDR1 is ENHRY, CDR2 SYGVKD, per germline. V lost 2 bases and J lost 3; bases outside the gene matches: 0. This CDR3 has 13 residues. CDR3 protein: CAISEAGEETQYF. The CDR3 bases are TGTGCCATCAGTGAGGCGGGGGAAGAGACCCAGTACTTC.

This sequence joins TRBV5-1 and TRBJ2-7; the match to TRBD1 covers 8 bases. The germline gives CDR1 SGHRS, CDR2 YFSETQ. J gave up 5 bases and V 4 bases, and 11 bases lay outside the gene matches. The CDR3 runs to 15 residues. This chain's CDR3 is CASSTSRTGNHEQYF. The CDR3 region has the DNA TGCGCCAGCAGCACCTCCCGGACAGGGAACCACGAGCAGTACTTC.

This clonotype was detected only a few times. The J gene is TRBJ2-3, the V gene TRBV20-1; possibly TRBD1 or TRBD2 for D (5 bases each). This CDR3 has 14 amino acids. In germline, CDR1 is DFQATT, CDR2 SNEGSKA (reference sequence). The germline V and J ends were trimmed by 0 bases and 1 base, with 8 bases remaining between them. The CDR3 region has the DNA TGCAGTGCTAGAGATGGGGGACGCACAGATACGCAGTATTTT. This encodes CSARDGGRTDTQYF.

This rearrangement joins TRBV4-1 to TRBJ2-3, with D unresolved. Trimming stripped 0 bases from V and 0 bases from J, with 7 bases between. This CDR3 is built from 15 residues. Germline V CDR1 and CDR2: MGHRA, YSYEKL. The CDR3 DNA follows: TGCGCCAGCAGCCAAGATCGGGCAAGCACAGATACGCAGTATTTT. As protein: CASSQDRASTDTQYF.

This chain uses TRBV12-3 or TRBV12-4 with TRBJ2-7; D remains unclear. The V end was cut by 3 bases, the J end by 3 bases, with 6 bases between. This CDR3 has 12 residues. CDR3 sequence reads: CASSLRFYEQYF. CDR3 nucleotide sequence: TGTGCCAGCAGTTTGCGGTTCTACGAGCAGTACTTC.

The sample holds a few counts of this clonotype. The V gene is TRBV7-9, the J gene TRBJ2-7, with TRBD1 as a possible D gene (6 bases). V gave up 8 bases and J gave up 3 bases, with 14 bases separating them. CDR1 is SEHNR, CDR2 FQNEAQ, per germline (reference sequence). This CDR3 has 13 residues. The CDR3 sequence is CASGAGENYEQYF. The CDR3 DNA follows: TGTGCCAGCGGGGCAGGGGAGAACTACGAGCAGTACTTC.

The CDR3 coding sequence is TGCGCCAGCAGATTCGACACGTACTACGAGCAGTACTTC. Protein product: CASRFDTYYEQYF. The gene calls are TRBV5-1 and TRBJ2-7; D is unresolved. The germline gives CDR1 SGHRS, CDR2 YFSETQ. This CDR3 is 13 amino acids long. The V and J ends lost 5 bases and 3 bases respectively, with 12 bases between them.

V gene TRBV5-5 combines with J gene TRBJ2-3; maybe TRBD2 (5 bases). The length of the CDR3 is 16 residues. CDR1 is SGHKS, CDR2 YYEKEE, per germline (reference sequence). Trimming left V 4 bases short and J 5 bases short, with 20 bases between. In DNA, the CDR3 is TGTGCCAGCAGCCCCTCGGGGATGAGGAGTGGAGATACGCAGTATTTT. It encodes CASSPSGMRSGDTQYF.

The rearrangement joins TRBV20-1 to TRBJ2-7; D possibly matches TRBD1 or TRBD2 (5 bases each). From germline, CDR1 is DFQATT and CDR2 SNEGSKA (reference sequence). With 0 bases removed from V and 0 bases from J, the gap between germline ends came to 12 bases. This CDR3 has 15 residues. The CDR3 reads CSARDVGTVSYEQYF. For the CDR3, the DNA is TGCAGTGCTAGAGATGTAGGGACGGTCTCCTACGAGCAGTACTTC.

In this sample, this clonotype turned up a few times. In DNA, the CDR3 is TGTGCCAGCAGCCCTGTCGCGGGGGGGCTTCCAGATACGCAGTATTTT. Translating gives CASSPVAGGLPDTQYF. The chain carries TRBV11-2 and TRBJ2-3; the match to TRBD2 covers 9 bases. CDR3 length: 16 amino acids. Per the germline V gene, CDR1 is SGHAT and CDR2 is FQNNGV. V lost 5 bases, J lost 4 bases, and 10 bases stayed unmatched.

This clonotype showed up just once. The chain couples TRBV9 to TRBJ1-6; 9 bases fit TRBD1. Germline trimming cut 5 bases from V and 7 bases from J; bases unmatched to any gene: 7. The CDR3 has 15 amino acids. The V gene's germline CDR1 is SGDLS and CDR2 YYNGEE. The CDR3 region is CASSATGGLNSPLHF. The CDR3 nucleotides read TGTGCCAGCAGTGCTACAGGGGGCCTGAATTCACCCCTCCACTTT. Filled out from reference TRBV9 and TRBJ1-6, the complete variable domain reads DSGVTQTPKHLITATGQRVTLRCSPRSGDLSVYWYQQSLDQGLQFLIQYYNGEERAKGNILERFSAQQFPDLHSELNLSSLELGDSALYFCASSATGGLNSPLHFGNGTRLTVT.

The chain has TRBV6-6 and TRBJ1-1, with D hard to call. The length of the CDR3 is 13 residues. V dropped 3 bases and J dropped 7 bases, with 12 bases sitting between them. From germline, CDR1 is MNHNY and CDR2 SVGAGI (reference sequence). The CDR3 spells CASSYNLPLEAFF. As DNA, the CDR3 is TGTGCCAGCAGTTATAATTTGCCCCTTGAAGCTTTCTTT.

This rearrangement joins TRBV12-3 or TRBV12-4 to TRBJ1-1; D is uncertain. V was pared by 3 bases and J by 1 base, with 6 bases between. The CDR3 length is 13 residues. CDR3 protein: CASSFSQNTEAFF. In nucleotides, the CDR3 is TGTGCCAGCAGTTTTAGTCAGAACACTGAAGCTTTCTTT.

This clonotype has a count of ten or more. The rearrangement links TRBV20-1 to TRBJ2-1; D unresolved. The length of the CDR3 is 10 residues. CDR1 is DFQATT and CDR2 is SNEGSKA in the germline V gene (reference sequence). The germline V and J ends were trimmed by 2 bases and 8 bases, with 4 bases remaining between them. CDR3 in DNA: TGCAGTGCTAGATGGGATGAGCAGTTCTTC. Its translation: CSARWDEQFF.

The V call is TRBV29-1, the J call TRBJ2-1; D is perhaps TRBD2 (6 bases). Deletions cut 4 bases from V and 4 bases from J, with 20 bases between. The CDR3 is made up of 16 amino acids. Germline CDR1 SQVTM, CDR2 ANQGSEA. The CDR3 protein is CSVVLSGPTSYNEQFF. DNA for the CDR3: TGCAGCGTTGTCTTAAGCGGGCCTACGTCGTACAATGAGCAGTTCTTC.

The V and J genes are TRBV27 and TRBJ2-1; unclear D gene. Germline CDR1 MNHEY, CDR2 SMNVEV (reference sequence). CDR3 length equals 15 residues. Trimming took off 6 bases at V and 6 bases at J, with 18 bases between the two ends. The DNA of the CDR3 is TGTGCCAGCAGCTACTCTTCCATCGCGGCCAATGAGCAGTTCTTC. Translation: CASSYSSIAANEQFF.

This clonotype was detected a few times. V is TRBV20-1 and J is TRBJ1-3; D not resolved. Germline V gene data show CDR1 as DFQATT and CDR2 as SNEGSKA (reference sequence). With 3 bases removed from V and 4 bases from J, the gap between germline ends came to 13 bases. The CDR3 totals 14 residues. The CDR3 region is CSARSPVLGNTIYF. DNA of the CDR3: TGCAGTGCTAGGTCCCCGGTGCTCGGAAACACCATATATTTT.

The chain couples TRBV15 to TRBJ1-2; the match to TRBD1 covers 12 bases. The CDR3 covers 16 residues. J lost 2 bases, V lost 1 base, and 2 bases had no gene match. Germline values: CDR1 LNHNV, CDR2 YYDKDF (reference sequence). The CDR3 sequence: CATSRGGTGGNYGYTF. CDR3 coding DNA: TGTGCCACCAGCAGAGGGGGGACAGGGGGCAACTATGGCTACACCTTC.

The chain is built from TRBV12-3 or TRBV12-4 and TRBJ2-2; TRBD2 is a possible D gene (5 bases). This CDR3 is built from 16 residues. V was clipped by 3 bases and J by 5 bases, with 16 bases between them. CDR3 residues: CASSFGLDRRTGELFF. The CDR3 DNA reads as TGTGCCAGCAGTTTCGGACTGGACCGTAGGACCGGGGAGCTGTTTTTT.

This clonotype was detected a few times. This sequence joins TRBV20-1 and TRBJ2-1; the D gene is possibly TRBD2 (7 bases). The V end was cut by 5 bases, the J end by 7 bases, with 15 bases between. This CDR3 has 13 residues. Germline V lookup: CDR1 DFQATT, CDR2 SNEGSKA (reference sequence). The CDR3 sequence: CSALRGAKNEQFF. DNA of the CDR3: TGCAGTGCTCTCCGGGGGGCCAAGAATGAGCAGTTCTTC.

There are a few counts of this clonotype. The gene calls are TRBV5-6 and TRBJ2-3; TRBD2 might be the D (6 bases). Trimming took 3 bases from V and 5 from J, leaving 13 bases between them. This CDR3 is built from 14 residues. Germline CDR1 SGHDT, CDR2 YYEEEE. The CDR3 bases are TGTGCCAGCAGCTCCTGGGGGGTCAAAGATACGCAGTATTTT. Translated, it gives CASSSWGVKDTQYF. Together with reference TRBV5-6 and TRBJ2-3, the CDR3 gives the full variable domain: DAGVTQSPTHLIKTRGQQVTLRCSPKSGHDTVSWYQQALGQGPQFIFQYYEEEERQRGNFPDRFSGHQFPNYSSELNVNALLLGDSALYLCASSSWGVKDTQYFGPGTRLTVL.

This clonotype was counted only a few times. V gene TRBV7-9 combines with J gene TRBJ2-5, with D perhaps matching TRBD1 (5 bases). Trimming cost V 6 bases and J 5 bases, with 16 bases left between them. This CDR3 contains 14 residues. The germline gives CDR1 SEHNR, CDR2 FQNEAQ (reference sequence). The CDR3 nucleotides read TGTGCCAGCAGTGGGGCAGCCAAGTCGGAGACCCAGTACTTC. Translation gives CASSGAAKSETQYF. The entire variable domain, with the rest obtained from reference TRBV7-9 and TRBJ2-5, is as follows: DTGVSQNPRHKITKRGQNVTFRCDPISEHNRLYWYRQTLGQGPEFLTYFQNEAQLEKSRLLSDRFSAERPKGSFSTLEIQRTEQGDSAMYLCASSGAAKSETQYFGPGTRLLVL.

The CDR3 DNA sequence: TGCAGTGCTATAAGACATATCAGCTCCTACGAGCAGTACTTC. Translating gives CSAIRHISSYEQYF. The chain recombines TRBV20-1 with TRBJ2-7; D is uncertain. Per germline, CDR1 DFQATT and CDR2 SNEGSKA (reference sequence). CDR3 length: 14 amino acids. Trimming pared 4 bases from V and 0 bases from J, leaving 13 bases between.

The chain joins TRBV10-3 to TRBJ2-7; either TRBD1 or TRBD2 may fit D (5 bases each). The V end was cut by 10 bases, the J end by 4 bases, with 17 bases between. Germline CDR1 is ENHRY and CDR2 is SYGVKD. The CDR3 extends over 13 amino acids. The chain's CDR3 is CATNRDGYYEQYF. In DNA form, the CDR3 reads TGTGCCACCAACCGGGACGGCTATTACGAGCAGTACTTC.